The rows below give T cell receptor beta chains drawn from one sample of a study of blood T cell repertoires in COVID-19. Method: immunoSEQ multiplex PCR; TCRdb's copy keeps in-frame clones and lacks some. The table lists about 88,000 clones, about 84% of them singletons. Sequenced sample: peripheral blood. The source of these receptors is a woman between 65 and 79 years old with acute or convalescent COVID-19. Each CDR3 is given with its conserved first and last residue. A D gene is named only where the DNA matches it firmly. Clone size appears in some rows only: once, few, many, or a class for an expanded clone.

V: TRBV11-3
D: .
J: TRBJ2-2
size: .
DNA: TGTGCCAGCAGCTCTGAGGGAGCGGTGGGCACCGGGGAGCTGTTTTTT
CDR3: CASSSEGAVGTGELFF

V: TRBV30
D: TRBD1
J: TRBJ1-1
size: .
DNA: TGTGCCTGGGGAGACTACAGGGGTGGCACTGAAGCTTTCTTT
CDR3: CAWGDYRGGTEAFF

V: TRBV10-2
D: TRBD2
J: TRBJ2-3
size: .
DNA: TGCGCCAGCAGTGGGACTAGCGGGGGTACTACTAAGCGCACAGATACGCAGTATTTT
CDR3: CASSGTSGGTTKRTDTQYF

V: TRBV12-3/TRBV12-4
D: .
J: TRBJ2-2
size: .
DNA: TGTGCCAGCACCGCGGGCACCGGGGAGCTGTTTTTT
CDR3: CASTAGTGELFF

V: TRBV11-2
D: TRBD2
J: TRBJ2-1
size: .
DNA: TGTGCCAGCAGCGAGAAGCGGGAGCAAATTGAGCAGTTCTTC
CDR3: CASSEKREQIEQFF

V: TRBV25-1
D: .
J: TRBJ1-2
size: .
DNA: TGTGCCAGCAGTGGCGGGACGCCTTATGGCTACACCTTC
CDR3: CASSGGTPYGYTF

V: TRBV27
D: .
J: TRBJ2-2
size: .
DNA: TGTGCCAGCAGTTTGGCTAGCCCTTGGCCCGGGGAGCTGTTTTTT
CDR3: CASSLASPWPGELFF

V: TRBV2
D: .
J: TRBJ2-3
size: .
DNA: TGTGCCAGCAGTGAGGCAGGGGTCGGCACAGATACGCAGTATTTT
CDR3: CASSEAGVGTDTQYF

V: TRBV5-1
D: .
J: TRBJ1-1
size: .
DNA: TGCGCCAGCAGCTTGTCGGGAGTGAACACTGAAGCTTTCTTT
CDR3: CASSLSGVNTEAFF

V: TRBV6-5
D: TRBD2
J: TRBJ2-2
size: .
DNA: TGTGCCAGCAGTTACAGGACTAGCGCCGGGGAGCTGTTTTTT
CDR3: CASSYRTSAGELFF

V: TRBV6-5
D: TRBD2
J: TRBJ2-1
size: .
DNA: TGTGCCAGCAGTTTGACTAGCGGGGATTACAATGAGCAGTTCTTC
CDR3: CASSLTSGDYNEQFF

V: TRBV2
D: .
J: TRBJ1-3
size: .
DNA: TGTGCCAGCAGTGAGGGAGGGGCCTCTGGAAACACCATATATTTT
CDR3: CASSEGGASGNTIYF

V: TRBV3-1/TRBV3-2
D: TRBD1
J: TRBJ1-1
size: .
DNA: TGTGCCAGCAGCCAAGAAACCCCCCGACAGGGGACGAACACTGAAGCTTTCTTT
CDR3: CASSQETPRQGTNTEAFF

V: TRBV11-2
D: TRBD1
J: TRBJ1-2
size: .
DNA: TGTGCCAGCAGCTTAGAAACAGGGGGCGCGAGGGGCTACACCTTC
CDR3: CASSLETGGARGYTF

V: TRBV5-1
D: TRBD1
J: TRBJ1-2
size: .
DNA: TGCGCCAGCAGCAGGGGACAGAATGCTAACTATGGCTACACCTTC
CDR3: CASSRGQNANYGYTF

V: TRBV6-5
D: .
J: TRBJ1-1
size: few
DNA: TGTGCCAGCAGTTCGACAGGTCGCACTGAAGCTTTCTTT
CDR3: CASSSTGRTEAFF

V: TRBV15
D: TRBD2
J: TRBJ2-1
size: .
DNA: TGTGCCACCAGCAAAGGACTAGCGGGGGGGCAAGATGAGCAGTTCTTC
CDR3: CATSKGLAGGQDEQFF

V: TRBV3-1/TRBV3-2
D: TRBD2
J: TRBJ2-1
size: .
DNA: TGTGCCAGCAGCCCCGCTAGCGGGGGGGCAAATGAGCAGTTCTTC
CDR3: CASSPASGGANEQFF

V: TRBV18
D: TRBD1
J: TRBJ1-1
size: few
DNA: TGTGCCAGCTCACCACTACGACAGGGGGCGGGTGAAGCTTTCTTT
CDR3: CASSPLRQGAGEAFF

V: TRBV10-1
D: .
J: TRBJ2-5
size: .
DNA: TGCGCCAGCAGTGAGAGCCAGGGGTCCCGGAAAGAGACCCAGTACTTC
CDR3: CASSESQGSRKETQYF

V: TRBV11-2
D: TRBD1
J: TRBJ2-1
size: .
DNA: TGTGCCAGCAGCCCAGGGCCGGGACAGATAATCAATGAGCAGTTCTTC
CDR3: CASSPGPGQIINEQFF

V: TRBV21-1
D: .
J: TRBJ2-2
size: few
DNA: TGTGCCAGCAGCAAAGGCGACAGGGGGCGCGAGGTGGGCGGGGAGCTGTTTTTT
CDR3: CASSKGDRGREVGGELFF

V: TRBV11-3
D: TRBD1
J: TRBJ1-1
size: few
DNA: TGTGCCAGCAGCGGTGACAGGGTCGTAACTGAAGCTTTCTTT
CDR3: CASSGDRVVTEAFF

V: TRBV10-3
D: TRBD1
J: TRBJ1-4
size: .
DNA: TGTGCCATCAGTGAGGGTTGGGACAGGGACATTAATGAAAAACTGTTTTTT
CDR3: CAISEGWDRDINEKLFF

V: TRBV6-4
D: TRBD1
J: TRBJ1-1
size: few
DNA: TGTGCCAGCACAAGGGCACAGGGGTCGACTGAAGCTTTCTTT
CDR3: CASTRAQGSTEAFF

V: TRBV20-1
D: TRBD2
J: TRBJ2-3
size: .
DNA: TGCAGTGCTAGTGAGGGGACTAGAGATGCAGATACGCAGTATTTT
CDR3: CSASEGTRDADTQYF

V: TRBV19
D: TRBD1
J: TRBJ1-3
size: .
DNA: TGTGCCAGTAGTCAAACAGGGGGCGGGAACACCATATATTTT
CDR3: CASSQTGGGNTIYF

V: TRBV4-2
D: TRBD2
J: TRBJ2-1
size: .
DNA: TGTGCCAGCAGCCAAGATACTAGCGGGGGGGTTGAGCAGTTCTTC
CDR3: CASSQDTSGGVEQFF

V: TRBV24-1
D: .
J: TRBJ1-2
size: .
DNA: TGTGCCACCAGTGACCGACACCTCTATGGCTACACCTTC
CDR3: CATSDRHLYGYTF

V: TRBV3-1/TRBV3-2
D: .
J: TRBJ2-4
size: .
DNA: TGTGCCAGCAGCCTAGCCGGGATTCAGTACTTC
CDR3: CASSLAGIQYF

V: TRBV7-2
D: TRBD2
J: TRBJ2-1
size: .
DNA: TGTGCCAGCAGCCGGGGACTAGCGGGAGAAGAGCAGTTCTTC
CDR3: CASSRGLAGEEQFF

V: TRBV5-6
D: .
J: TRBJ2-5
size: .
DNA: TGTGCCAGCAGCTTGGGTCACAACCAAGAGACCCAGTACTTC
CDR3: CASSLGHNQETQYF

V: TRBV5-1
D: TRBD1
J: TRBJ2-1
size: .
DNA: TGCGCCAGCAGCTTTACAGGGGGTGAAAATGTGGGGCAGTTCTTC
CDR3: CASSFTGGENVGQFF

V: TRBV7-8
D: .
J: TRBJ1-1
size: few
DNA: TGTGCCAGCAGCCCTAGTGGGCGGAGGACTGAAGCTTTCTTT
CDR3: CASSPSGRRTEAFF

V: TRBV2
D: .
J: TRBJ1-3
size: .
DNA: TGTGCCAGCAGTGAAAATCCTCTCTCTGGAAACACCATATATTTT
CDR3: CASSENPLSGNTIYF

V: TRBV7-8
D: .
J: TRBJ1-4
size: few
DNA: TGTGCCAGCAGCCCTAGGGAAGACAGTGAAAAACTGTTTTTT
CDR3: CASSPREDSEKLFF

V: TRBV6-5
D: .
J: TRBJ2-3
size: once
DNA: TGTGCCAGCAGTTACGGGTCAGGGGTGGGCACAGATACGCAGTATTTT
CDR3: CASSYGSGVGTDTQYF

V: TRBV19
D: .
J: TRBJ2-5
size: few
DNA: TGTGCCAGTAGTATCGCGGCCAGTCGGGAGACCCAGTACTTC
CDR3: CASSIAASRETQYF

V: TRBV28
D: TRBD1
J: TRBJ1-5
size: .
DNA: TGTGCCAGCAGTCCCCTCTTGACAGGGAGATCCCATCAGCCCCAGCATTTT
CDR3: CASSPLLTGRSHQPQHF

V: TRBV19
D: TRBD1
J: TRBJ1-2
size: .
DNA: TGTGCCAGTCGGGACAGGGGACACTACACCTTC
CDR3: CASRDRGHYTF

V: TRBV28
D: .
J: TRBJ1-5
size: .
DNA: TGTGCCAGCAGTTTAGGTACAGGGTTCGCACCGGGAGGTCGGAGCAATCAGCCCCAGCATTTT
CDR3: CASSLGTGFAPGGRSNQPQHF

V: TRBV28
D: TRBD1
J: TRBJ1-2
size: .
DNA: TGTGCCAGCAGTTTATTCCGGGACAGGGGAATCGGCTACACCTTC
CDR3: CASSLFRDRGIGYTF

V: TRBV5-5
D: .
J: TRBJ2-1
size: .
DNA: TGTGCCAGCAGCTTGGAAGGGCAGGGCCGCGGATTCTTC
CDR3: CASSLEGQGRGFF

V: TRBV5-1
D: TRBD1
J: TRBJ1-1
size: .
DNA: TGCGCCAGCAGCCGGAGGACAGGGGGAGAGAACACTGAAGCTTTCTTT
CDR3: CASSRRTGGENTEAFF

V: TRBV11-3
D: .
J: TRBJ2-1
size: .
DNA: TGTGCCAGCAGCCGAGAAAGCTCCTACAATGAGCAGTTCTTC
CDR3: CASSRESSYNEQFF

V: TRBV5-1
D: .
J: TRBJ2-4
size: .
DNA: TGCGCCAGCAGCTTGGGGTCTAGTGACATTCAGTACTTC
CDR3: CASSLGSSDIQYF

V: TRBV27
D: TRBD2
J: TRBJ2-1
size: few
DNA: TGTGCCAGCAGTGCTAGCGGGAGGGCCTGGAATGAGCAGTTCTTC
CDR3: CASSASGRAWNEQFF

V: TRBV5-6
D: .
J: TRBJ2-2
size: .
DNA: TGTGCCAGCAGCCGTCTTGTCGCGAACACCGGGGAGCTGTTTTTT
CDR3: CASSRLVANTGELFF

V: TRBV15
D: TRBD1
J: TRBJ1-3
size: .
DNA: TGTGCCACCAGCAGAGGACTTGGGACAGGGGGAAACACCATATATTTT
CDR3: CATSRGLGTGGNTIYF

V: TRBV4-3
D: .
J: TRBJ2-3
size: few
DNA: TGCGCCAGCAGCCAAGAGGGGAGCGGTACCACAGATACGCAGTATTTT
CDR3: CASSQEGSGTTDTQYF

V: TRBV5-1
D: .
J: TRBJ1-2
size: .
DNA: TGCGCCAGCAGCTTGGGGCAGGGAGGAGGCTACACCTTC
CDR3: CASSLGQGGGYTF

V: TRBV29-1
D: .
J: TRBJ1-2
size: .
DNA: TGCAGCGTTGCTACCCAGGTTTCTAACTATGGCTACACCTTC
CDR3: CSVATQVSNYGYTF